This paragraph covers one TCR beta chain sequence. The table lists this clone with a few counts. No antigen is known for it. No base quality values were provided; no much bigger clone lies one nucleotide off. TCRbeta CDR3 regions were amplified from genomic DNA using the immunoSEQ Assay, a bias-controlled multiplex PCR. Per the original workflow: Within the assay, amplification of reference gene primers was used to estimate how many nucleated cells each sample contained. To quantify the absolute abundance of each unique TCRbeta CDR3 rearrangement, sequence reads were collapsed and filtered. For each sample, productive Simpson clonality was calculated by taking the square root of Simpson's diversity index across productive rearrangements. TCRdb carries this immuneACCESS record with in-frame sequences only. Its versions omit some clonotypes, under half of them owing to an unresolved V gene in the studies checked, with the rest unexplained. That table is the source of V, J and clone size, and D and trimming were worked out from the DNA. The sample table lists 34,000 or so clones, around nine tenths of them with a count of one. The top ten constitute roughly 13% of the sample.

This specimen comes from a study of blood T cell repertoires in COVID-19 (TCRdb year 2020). Study-wide context: Collaborator samples came from the United States, Italy and Spain and covered acute and convalescent phases of COVID-19. The material from the prospective study consisted of cDNA or gDNA derived from T cells, B-cell-depleted T cells, or PBMCs. Subjects who had been exposed to COVID-19, were actively infected with it, or had recovered from it provided the deeply sampled blood TCRbeta repertoires that made up the dataset. A freely available public database, intended as a resource for researchers studying the immune response to SARS-CoV-2, is where the repertoires were released. Samples were obtained from the ongoing ImmuneRACE study (first 160 participants) and from some 1,300 subjects provided by 6 global collaborators. The sample metadata nearly always contained a de-identified subject ID, COVID-19 status, age in years and sex. Where available, HLA class I and class II types were obtained from metadata supplied by the sample provider rather than from assay-based typing. Overall study results and their limits: The amount of clinical and demographic metadata varied by source and participant and was provided uncurated.

CDR1 is given as MDHEN and CDR2 as SYDVKM, both from the germline V gene. From the cysteine up to the phenylalanine, the CDR3 has a length of 14 residues. Of all the DNA, just the CDR3 is kept, 42 bases in frame from base 1. V is shortened by 6 bases, J by 4 bases, and the region joining them spans 16 bases. Each collaborating institution followed its own protocols to collect whole blood in K2EDTA tubes. For TCRbeta analysis, collaborator samples were shipped as frozen whole blood, as isolated PBMCs, or as DNA extracted from either sample type. The sample was peripheral blood. The origin of this receptor is a man aged 55 to 69 with active COVID-19. The sequence links TRBV28 to TRBJ2-7, with the D gene call left open. The CDR3 amino acid sequence is: CASSSSLGLYEQYF. The DNA sequence is as follows: TGTGCCAGCAGCTCCTCCCTTGGCTTGTACGAGCAGTACTTC.